This T cell receptor (beta chain) was sequenced during a study of cytomegalovirus exposure and HLA in healthy donors. Study as a whole: A subsequent analysis reported that the roughly 120 validation repertoires were produced on the same platform that had also been used for the roughly 670 first-cohort repertoires. General study results and limits: There were approximately 150 TCR beta chains listed as cytomegalovirus-associated. High sensitivity and specificity were reportedly achieved when the classifier diagnosed cytomegalovirus status. CMV antigen specificity of a few CMV-associated chains was confirmed in vitro.

Remarks on this clone: Its antigen is as yet unknown.

Sequencing used immunoSEQ multiplex PCR; TCRdb keeps in-frame clones, though not all of them. The data contain some 140,000 clones, 89% of them singletons. Trimming stripped 1 base from V and 8 bases from J, with 11 bases between. The CDR3 runs to 13 residues. Germline CDR1 and CDR2: SGHTA and FQGNSA. The source of this sequence is a woman between 18 and 29 years old in good health and CMV-seropositive. This chain uses TRBV7-2 with TRBJ1-2; D uncertain. Specimen: PBMCs. CDR3: CASSLGEAVGYTF. The CDR3 nucleotides are TGTGCCAGCAGCTTAGGAGAAGCGGTCGGCTACACCTTC.